This TCR beta chain was sequenced in a study of blood T cell repertoires in COVID-19. This table comes from immunoSEQ multiplex PCR, and its TCRdb copy is limited to in-frame clones, with some not included. The sample has fewer than 75,000 clones, about 92% seen once; the top ten hold about 4.6%. The V segment lost 7 bases and the J segment 5 bases; nucleotides outside the gene matches: 10. Germline V CDR1 and CDR2: SGHKS, YYEKEE (reference sequence). The CDR3 is 14 amino acids. This TCR was sampled from a man in his fifties with active COVID-19. The chain couples TRBV5-5 to TRBJ1-2; TRBD1 aligns across 8 bases. Sequencing used peripheral blood. The CDR3 sequence: CASRPGTGKYGYTF. The CDR3 region has the DNA TGTGCCAGCCGTCCCGGGACAGGAAAATATGGCTACACCTTC.